What follows are 25 T cell receptor beta chains derived from one specimen sequenced in a study of blood T cells in healthy people across ages. Sample-barcoded 5' priming and a J-beta primer mix drove a second PCR of about 6 to 12 cycles. TCRdb re-called the 5' RACE reads with MiXCR, one entry per CDR3 protein. The sample includes approximately 1.5 million distinct CDR3 sequences, roughly a third seen only once; the top ten take 11%. Sequences were obtained from blood. The origin of the receptors is a woman between 25 and 40 years old in good health.

This chain joins TRBV5-1 and TRBJ2-1, with 7 bases matching TRBD1. Germline V gene data show CDR1 as SGHRS and CDR2 as YFSETQ. The CDR3 consists of 15 residues. V lost 4 bases and J lost 10; bases outside the gene matches: 14. CDR3 DNA: TGCGCCAGCAGCCGAGGTTCAGGGGGATTTAGCGAGCAGTTCTTC. It translates to CASSRGSGGFSEQFF.

This clonotype appeared a few times. The chain uses TRBV30 and TRBJ2-5; D ambiguous. The CDR3 loop spans 14 amino acids. V dropped 0 bases and J dropped 1 base, with 9 bases sitting between them. The germline V gene has CDR1 GTSNPN and CDR2 SVGIG (reference sequence). The CDR3 sequence: CAWSVTEIQETQYF. The CDR3 coding sequence is TGTGCCTGGAGTGTGACCGAGATCCAAGAGACCCAGTACTTC.

This clonotype was counted between two and nine times. J is TRBJ2-7 and V is TRBV7-9, with no clear D. Germline CDR1 reads SEHNR; CDR2 reads FQNEAQ (reference sequence). CDR3 size: 13 residues. V shed 4 bases and J shed 5 bases, with 12 bases lying between them. CDR3: CASSSNRADEQYF. The DNA for the CDR3 is TGTGCCAGCAGCTCAAATAGGGCGGACGAGCAGTACTTC.

This rearrangement joins TRBV2 to TRBJ1-5; 9 nucleotides align to TRBD1. The CDR3 is 17 amino acids. Looked up from germline, CDR1 is SNHLY and CDR2 is FYNNEI. V was clipped by 5 bases and J by 0 bases; unmatched bases: 8. The CDR3 nucleotides read TGTGCCAGCAGTCCTTGGGGACAGGGCTATAGCAATCAGCCCCAGCATTTT. Translating it yields CASSPWGQGYSNQPQHF.

This sequence joins TRBV5-1 and TRBJ2-1; D gene uncertain. The end of the DNA fits TRBJ2-7 better, so the J call may be wrong. In germline, CDR1 is SGHRS, CDR2 YFSETQ. The CDR3 totals 13 residues. The CDR3: CASSLPPDNEQYF. CDR3 sequence (DNA): TGCGCCAGCAGCTTGCCACCTGACAATGAGCAGTACTTC.

In its sample, this clonotype was seen a few times. The V and J genes are TRBV20-1 and TRBJ2-1; D not certain. The CDR3 sequence is 11 residues long. Trimming stripped 3 bases from V and 9 bases from J, with 9 bases between. Germline CDR1 and CDR2: DFQATT and SNEGSKA (reference sequence). The CDR3 spells CSASIGFEQFF. The CDR3 DNA reads TGCAGTGCTAGTATAGGCTTTGAGCAGTTCTTC.

In its sample, this clonotype was seen a few times. The V gene is TRBV20-1, the J gene TRBJ1-2; no reliable D call. The V end was cut by 3 bases, the J end by 3 bases, with 14 bases between. The CDR3 runs to 14 residues. Germline loops: CDR1 DFQATT, CDR2 SNEGSKA (reference sequence). Here the CDR3 reads CSASNPRSYYGYTF. As DNA, the CDR3 is TGCAGTGCTAGTAATCCGCGGAGCTACTATGGCTACACCTTC.

The chain combines TRBV28 with TRBJ2-7; 11 bases match TRBD2. With 5 bases clipped from V and 3 bases from J, the junction kept 6 bases outside the gene matches. The CDR3 sequence is 15 residues long. Germline V lookup: CDR1 MDHEN, CDR2 SYDVKM. The CDR3 reads CASSPPSGGFYEQYF. The CDR3 DNA sequence: TGTGCCAGCAGTCCGCCTAGCGGGGGGTTCTACGAGCAGTACTTC.

The sample holds many counts of this clonotype. The chain couples TRBV20-1 to TRBJ2-3; D assignment may be TRBD1 or TRBD2 (5 bases each). The V end lost 6 bases, the J end lost 5 bases, and 21 bases lay between the germline ends. The CDR3 sequence is 15 residues long. Germline CDR1 and CDR2: DFQATT and SNEGSKA (reference sequence). The CDR3 DNA sequence: TGCAGTGCCCCGCCCTCGAGGGGCATAATAGATACGCAGTATTTT. Translation: CSAPPSRGIIDTQYF.

The chain has TRBV27 and TRBJ2-5; perhaps TRBD2 as D (5 bases). CDR1 MNHEY and CDR2 SMNVEV come from the germline V gene (reference sequence). The CDR3 sequence is 16 residues long. V lost 3 bases to trimming and J lost 3 bases, with 17 bases between them. CDR3 in DNA: TGTGCCAGCAGTTTCCTCTCGGGGATGACCAAAGAGACCCAGTACTTC. Translated: CASSFLSGMTKETQYF.

J is TRBJ2-7 and V is TRBV7-3; D is perhaps TRBD2 (6 bases). Germline V gene data show CDR1 as SGHTA and CDR2 as FQGTGA. Trimming took off 1 base at V and 5 bases at J, with 12 bases between the two ends. The CDR3 loop spans 14 amino acids. DNA for the CDR3: TGTGCCAGCAGCTTAATCGGGGGACTTAACGAGCAGTACTTC. Translating it yields CASSLIGGLNEQYF.

This clonotype has just a few counts. J is TRBJ2-7 and V is TRBV5-6; tentatively, D is TRBD2 (5 bases). V lost 4 bases to trimming and J lost 3 bases, with 11 bases between them. The CDR3 is 13 amino acids. Germline CDR1 is SGHDT and CDR2 is YYEEEE. This chain's CDR3 is CASSMRAGYEQYF. Written as DNA, the CDR3 is TGTGCCAGCAGCATGCGGGCAGGCTACGAGCAGTACTTC.

The table lists this clonotype with a few counts. This rearrangement joins TRBV4-1 to TRBJ2-7, with D hard to call. V lost 1 base and J 1 base, leaving 11 bases between the germline ends. Germline V gene data show CDR1 as MGHRA and CDR2 as YSYEKL. The CDR3 has 15 amino acids. CDR3 sequence: CASSQGISYSYEQYF. The CDR3 bases are TGCGCCAGCAGCCAAGGTATCAGTTATTCCTACGAGCAGTACTTC.

The chain is built from TRBV28 and TRBJ1-2, with a tentative D call TRBD1 (6 bases). This CDR3 has 14 amino acids. Germline V gene data show CDR1 as MDHEN and CDR2 as SYDVKM. Trimming left V 6 bases short and J 5 bases short, with 16 bases between. CDR3 coding DNA: TGTGCCAGCAGCCCCCCAACTACAGGGTATGGCTACACCTTC. Translated, it gives CASSPPTTGYGYTF.

The chain combines TRBV27 with TRBJ1-1, with TRBD1 as a possible D gene (6 bases). There are 13 residues in the CDR3. Germline loops: CDR1 MNHEY, CDR2 SMNVEV (reference sequence). Deletions cut 8 bases from V and 3 bases from J, with 13 bases between. The CDR3 loop reads CASGSGGHTEAFF. DNA for the CDR3: TGTGCCAGCGGCTCGGGGGGGCACACTGAAGCTTTCTTT.

This chain links TRBV28 with TRBJ1-5, with unresolved D. The CDR3 has 14 amino acids. V shed 6 bases and J shed 7 bases, with 16 bases lying between them. Germline CDR1 MDHEN, CDR2 SYDVKM. The CDR3 spells CASSRHLLPQPQHF. For the CDR3, the DNA is TGTGCCAGCAGCCGGCACCTACTACCACAGCCCCAGCATTTT. Together with reference TRBV28 and TRBJ1-5, the CDR3 gives the full variable domain: DVKVTQSSRYLVKRTGEKVFLECVQDMDHENMFWYRQDPGLGLRLIYFSYDVKMKEKGDIPEGYSVSREKKERFSLILESASTNQTSMYLCASSRHLLPQPQHFGDGTRLSIL.

This chain joins TRBV20-1 and TRBJ1-2, with D perhaps matching TRBD1 (5 bases). Per the germline V gene, CDR1 is DFQATT and CDR2 is SNEGSKA (reference sequence). V was pared by 6 bases and J by 8 bases, with 13 bases between. The length of the CDR3 is 11 residues. CDR3 bases: TGCAGTGCGGGGGGGGTCGAAGGCTACACCTTC. The encoded protein is CSAGGVEGYTF.

This clonotype was picked up many times. V is TRBV12-3 or TRBV12-4 and J is TRBJ2-5; 11 positions agree with TRBD2. This CDR3 has 15 amino acids. The J segment lost 2 bases and the V segment lost 4 bases, leaving 3 bases of the junction unmatched. In nucleotides, the CDR3 is TGTGCCAGCAGTTGGACTAGCGGGCCGCAAGAGACCCAGTACTTC. It specifies CASSWTSGPQETQYF.

This clonotype appeared a few times. This chain links TRBV2 with TRBJ2-1; the D is unclear. V was clipped by 2 bases and J by 10 bases, with 6 bases between them. This CDR3 has 11 amino acids. In germline, CDR1 is SNHLY, CDR2 FYNNEI. This CDR3 is CASSERQEQFF. The CDR3 DNA is TGTGCCAGCAGTGAAAGGCAGGAGCAGTTCTTC.

The rearrangement links TRBV29-1 to TRBJ1-1, with TRBD1 as a possible D gene (6 bases). The germline V gene has CDR1 SQVTM and CDR2 ANQGSEA. The CDR3 totals 13 residues. CDR3 region: CAYRGPQGAEAFF. CDR3 sequence (DNA): TGCGCGTACCGGGGGCCCCAAGGCGCTGAAGCTTTCTTT. Based on the CDR3 plus reference TRBV29-1 and TRBJ1-1, the full variable domain is SAVISQKPSRDICQRGTSLTIQCQVDSQVTMMFWYRQQPGQSLTLIATANQGSEATYESGFVIDKFPISRPNLTFSTLTVSNMSPEDSSIYLCAYRGPQGAEAFFGQGTRLTVV.

This clonotype was counted once. Mismatch with germline at one junction end may stem from a read error. The CDR3: CAGSYRLAQEAQYF. The DNA of the CDR3 is TGTGCCGGCAGTTACCGACTAGCTCAAGAGGCCCAGTACTTC. The chain is built from TRBV28 and TRBJ2-7, with TRBD2 matching 7 bases. The CDR3 loop spans 14 amino acids. Germline V CDR1 and CDR2: MDHEN, SYDVKM.

This clonotype showed up just once. V and J are TRBV2 and TRBJ2-5, with a possible D match to TRBD1 (6 bases). Trimming removed 10 bases at V and 12 bases at J, with 27 bases between. Germline V gene sequence: CDR1 SNHLY, CDR2 FYNNEI. The CDR3 totals 14 residues. The CDR3, as DNA: TGTGCCACCAGAACAGGGAAAGGGTCCTACGAGAAGTACTTC. Its translation is CATRTGKGSYEKYF.

This sequence joins TRBV28 and TRBJ2-2; the match to TRBD2 covers 8 bases. Germline values: CDR1 MDHEN, CDR2 SYDVKM. The CDR3 extends over 12 amino acids. The CDR3 protein is CALAGNTGELFF. The DNA for the CDR3 is TGTGCTCTAGCGGGGAACACCGGGGAGCTGTTTTTT.

This clonotype was seen a few times. At one of its ends the junction is not consistent with the germline gene, which may arise from a read error. V gene TRBV5-1 combines with J gene TRBJ2-7; D could derive from TRBD1 or TRBD2 (5 bases each). The CDR3 length is 14 residues. CDR1 and CDR2 from the germline V gene are SGHRS and YFSETQ. The CDR3 protein is CASNLDNSGGEQYF. CDR3 coding DNA: TGCGCCAGCAACTTGGACAATTCAGGCGGGGAGCAGTACTTC.

The chain joins TRBV20-1 to TRBJ2-1, with 8 bases that match TRBD2. Per the germline V gene, CDR1 is DFQATT and CDR2 is SNEGSKA (reference sequence). This CDR3 is built from 16 residues. J was trimmed by 3 bases and V by 1 base; bases with no gene match: 8. CDR3 sequence: CSARAYSGIIYNEQFF. The CDR3 nucleotides read TGCAGTGCTAGAGCCTATAGCGGGATCATCTACAATGAGCAGTTCTTC.